The 20 T cell receptor beta chains given below trace back to one sample, sequenced in a study of CXCR4 blockade with PD-1 therapy in pancreatic cancer (dated by TCRdb to about 2019). The library was produced with the immunoSEQ multiplex PCR assay. The source is immuneACCESS, and TCRdb retained only in-frame sequences with V and J called. Part of the clones is not carried over; for the studies checked, unresolved V genes explain less than half of this, and the remainder is unexplained. The sample includes about 15,000 clones, with around three quarters observed a single time. The ten largest make up under 7.5% of the sample. The sequencing input was tumor tissue. The source of these receptors is a human donor with pancreatic ductal adenocarcinoma.

This clone came up a few times. The V call is TRBV6-8, the J call TRBJ2-1; TRBD2 agrees at 10 bases. The germline CDR1 and CDR2 sequences are MNHGY and SAAAGT. The CDR3 is 16 residues long. V gave up 6 bases and J gave up 6 bases; unmatched junction bases: 11. The CDR3 sequence: CASSLHGAGGGNEQFF. CDR3 bases: TGTGCCAGCAGCCTACATGGAGCGGGAGGGGGCAATGAGCAGTTCTTC.

V gene TRBV19 combines with J gene TRBJ1-1; 8 nucleotides match TRBD1. The V and J ends lost 3 bases and 2 bases, in that order; junction bases with no gene match: 5. Per germline, CDR1 LNHDA and CDR2 SQIVND (reference sequence). The CDR3 contains 15 residues. CDR3 amino acids: CASSIPQGANTEAFF. In DNA form, the CDR3 reads TGTGCCAGTAGTATCCCCCAGGGGGCCAACACTGAAGCTTTCTTT.

CDR3 DNA: TGTGCCAGCTCACCACCGTGGCCCCTTGTGGAGCAGTACTTC. Amino acid sequence: CASSPPWPLVEQYF. V gene TRBV18 combines with J gene TRBJ2-7; no firm D call. CDR1 is KGHSH, CDR2 LQKENI, per germline. Trimming pared 0 bases from V and 7 bases from J, leaving 13 bases between. The CDR3 is made up of 14 amino acids.

Here the CDR3 reads CATSRESGGAKDTQYF. In nucleotides, the CDR3 is TGTGCCACCAGCAGAGAGTCGGGGGGAGCAAAAGATACGCAGTATTTT. The chain joins TRBV15 to TRBJ2-3; 7 bases match TRBD2. The CDR3 spans 16 residues. Germline trimming cut 0 bases from V and 5 bases from J; bases unmatched to any gene: 8. Per the germline V gene, CDR1 is LNHNV and CDR2 is YYDKDF (reference sequence). The full variable domain, with the rest looked up from reference TRBV15 and TRBJ2-3, is DAMVIQNPRYQVTQFGKPVTLSCSQTLNHNVMYWYQQKSSQAPKLLFHYYDKDFNNEADTPDNFQSRRPNTSFCFLDIRSPGLGDTAMYLCATSRESGGAKDTQYFGPGTRLTVL.

The chain recombines TRBV19 with TRBJ1-1, with 8 positions matching TRBD1. CDR1 and CDR2 from the germline V gene are LNHDA and SQIVND (reference sequence). Trimming at V came to 4 bases and at J to 4 bases, leaving 2 bases not matched to a gene. The CDR3 length is 13 residues. Written as DNA, the CDR3 is TGTGCCAGTAGTAGACAGGGGTCCACTGAAGCTTTCTTT. Its translation: CASSRQGSTEAFF.

The gene calls are TRBV29-1 and TRBJ2-5; D uncertain. Germline lookup yields CDR1 SQVTM and CDR2 ANQGSEA. CDR3 size: 15 residues. The V and J ends lost 4 bases and 0 bases respectively, with 15 bases between them. This CDR3 reads CSVVADKRYQETQYF. The CDR3 region has the DNA TGCAGCGTTGTTGCAGACAAGAGGTACCAAGAGACCCAGTACTTC.

The chain employs TRBV15 and TRBJ1-5; 12 nucleotides match TRBD1. This CDR3 comprises 16 residues. Germline trimming cut 0 bases from V and 5 bases from J; bases unmatched to any gene: 2. Germline CDR1 and CDR2: LNHNV and YYDKDF (reference sequence). CDR3 residues: CATSRDWDRGHQPQHF. CDR3 in DNA: TGTGCCACCAGCAGAGATTGGGACAGGGGGCATCAGCCCCAGCATTTT.

This clone has more than one count but fewer than ten. The chain is built from TRBV6-8 and TRBJ1-2; D gene ambiguous. Deletions cut 6 bases from V and 3 bases from J, with 14 bases between. This CDR3 contains 14 residues. Germline V gives CDR1 MNHGY, CDR2 SAAAGT. Written as DNA, the CDR3 is TGTGCCAGCAGCCGGTTGGAGGGATACTATGGCTACACCTTC. Its translation is CASSRLEGYYGYTF.

This rearrangement joins TRBV28 to TRBJ2-7, with 13 bases aligning to TRBD2. The germline CDR1 and CDR2 sequences are MDHEN and SYDVKM. The CDR3 extends over 18 amino acids. The trim removed 3 bases at V and 5 bases at J, leaving 13 bases unmatched. CDR3 protein: CASSFYGLAGADRHEQYF. The CDR3 DNA sequence: TGTGCCAGCAGTTTCTACGGACTAGCGGGAGCAGACCGCCACGAGCAGTACTTC.

The chain carries TRBV19 and TRBJ2-1; the D gene is possibly TRBD1 (6 bases). Deletions cut 2 bases from V and 3 bases from J, with 11 bases between. The CDR3 has 15 amino acids. Germline V gene lookup returns CDR1 LNHDA and CDR2 SQIVND (reference sequence). In DNA, the CDR3 is TGTGCCAGTAGTATAACGACAGGATACTACAATGAGCAGTTCTTC. This codes for CASSITTGYYNEQFF.

The chain employs TRBV28 and TRBJ1-1; TRBD1 might be the D (5 bases). The CDR3 covers 14 residues. The V end lost 3 bases, the J end lost 3 bases, and 11 bases lay between the germline ends. Per the germline V gene, CDR1 is MDHEN and CDR2 is SYDVKM. The CDR3 loop reads CASSLGGDDTEAFF. In nucleotides, the CDR3 is TGTGCCAGCAGTTTGGGGGGAGACGACACTGAAGCTTTCTTT. The whole variable domain, filled in from reference TRBV28 and TRBJ1-1, reads DVKVTQSSRYLVKRTGEKVFLECVQDMDHENMFWYRQDPGLGLRLIYFSYDVKMKEKGDIPEGYSVSREKKERFSLILESASTNQTSMYLCASSLGGDDTEAFFGQGTRLTVV.

V gene TRBV29-1 combines with J gene TRBJ2-2; 9 positions agree with TRBD1. V was clipped by 4 bases and J by 7 bases; unmatched bases: 4. Germline CDR1 reads SQVTM; CDR2 reads ANQGSEA. The CDR3 has 13 amino acids. In nucleotides, the CDR3 is TGCAGCGTTGGGACAGGGGATGGCGGGGAGCTGTTTTTT. Its protein is CSVGTGDGGELFF.

The rearrangement joins TRBV6-8 to TRBJ2-1, with D unresolved. CDR3 length equals 14 residues. Trimming removed 6 bases at V and 0 bases at J, with 9 bases between. Germline V lookup: CDR1 MNHGY, CDR2 SAAAGT. This CDR3 reads CASRGESSYNEQFF. In nucleotides, the CDR3 is TGTGCCAGCAGGGGCGAGAGCTCCTACAATGAGCAGTTCTTC.

The chain combines TRBV11-3 with TRBJ2-3; D not certain. From germline, CDR1 is SGHNT and CDR2 YENEEA. The CDR3 is 15 amino acids. With 1 base removed from V and 2 bases from J, the gap between germline ends came to 10 bases. The CDR3 region is CASSLVPTYTDTQYF. The DNA of the CDR3 is TGTGCCAGCAGCTTAGTTCCCACTTACACAGATACGCAGTATTTT.

The CDR3 DNA reads as TGTGCCAGCAGTAAGACTAGCGGGAGGAAATATGAGCAGTTCTTC. Amino acid sequence: CASSKTSGRKYEQFF. The chain couples TRBV28 to TRBJ2-1, with 13 bases aligning to TRBD2. The CDR3 runs to 15 residues. Germline CDR1 reads MDHEN; CDR2 reads SYDVKM. Trimming cost V 5 bases and J 8 bases; bases outside gene matches: 6.

The V and J genes are TRBV19 and TRBJ2-7; 9 bases agree with TRBD2. Germline CDR1 and CDR2: LNHDA and SQIVND (reference sequence). CDR3 length: 14 amino acids. V gave up 5 bases and J gave up 2 bases; unmatched junction bases: 4. CDR3 sequence: CASSGGRGTYEQYF. CDR3 DNA sequence: TGTGCCAGTAGTGGCGGGAGGGGCACCTACGAGCAGTACTTC.

This clone showed up just once. The chain is built from TRBV19 and TRBJ2-1; D may be TRBD1 (5 bases). This CDR3 comprises 15 residues. V was clipped by 0 bases and J by 4 bases, with 10 bases between them. The germline V gene has CDR1 LNHDA and CDR2 SQIVND (reference sequence). The CDR3: CASSIEGRLYNEQFF. Written as DNA, the CDR3 is TGTGCCAGTAGTATAGAGGGGCGGCTATACAATGAGCAGTTCTTC.

The V gene is TRBV1, the J gene TRBJ1-4; the tabulated D call, TRBD1, remains unverified against the DNA. TRBV1 is labeled a pseudogene. This CDR3 comprises 16 residues. The CDR3 region has the DNA TGCGCCAGCAGCCAAGGCCCAGGGGGCAGTAATGAAAAACTGTTTTTT. This encodes CASSQGPGGSNEKLFF.

The chain employs TRBV19 and TRBJ1-1; no clear D. The CDR3 runs 15 residues. Between the trimmed V and J ends, which lost 7 bases and 1 base, there was a span of 16 bases. Germline-derived CDR1 and CDR2 are LNHDA and SQIVND (reference sequence). The CDR3 sequence is CASNYRQSRNTEAFF. The CDR3 region has the DNA TGTGCCAGTAACTACCGTCAGAGTCGGAACACTGAAGCTTTCTTT.

The genes are TRBV19 and TRBJ2-5, with a weak D call TRBD2 (6 bases). The CDR3 has 15 residues. Germline values: CDR1 LNHDA, CDR2 SQIVND (reference sequence). Trimming took 3 bases from V and 5 from J, leaving 16 bases between them. The CDR3 loop reads CASSMGPSAWETQYF. The CDR3 DNA is TGTGCCAGTAGTATGGGCCCTAGCGCTTGGGAGACCCAGTACTTC.